Below, 13 T cell receptor beta chains from the same sample are listed, as sequenced in a study of T cells in Graves' hyperthyroidism and ophthalmopathy. RNA transcripts gave rise to amplified TCR beta CDR3 regions. First-round RT-PCR of the TCR CDR3 relied on the HTBI primer set. TCRdb redid the calling of the multiplex PCR reads with MiXCR, one entry per CDR3 protein. The profile shows 350,000 to 450,000 distinct CDR3 sequences, over 12% of them singletons. The specimen sequenced was blood. The receptor source for this set is a man aged 45-65 years with Graves' ophthalmopathy.

The table lists this clonotype with many counts. V usage is TRBV3-1 and J usage is TRBJ2-3; no clear D gene. The CDR3 covers 13 residues. Germline loops: CDR1 LGHDT, CDR2 YNNKEL (reference sequence). Trimming removed 4 bases at V and 7 bases at J, with 12 bases between. Here the CDR3 DNA reads TGTGCCAGCAGCCTTTCGGAAGCTTATACGCAGTATTTT. Translated: CASSLSEAYTQYF.

This clonotype was seen many times. This chain connects TRBV6-1 to TRBJ2-1, with 11 bases matching TRBD2. CDR3 length equals 17 residues. Germline V gene sequence: CDR1 MNHNS, CDR2 SASEGT. The V segment lost 6 bases and the J segment 0 bases; nucleotides outside the gene matches: 7. The CDR3 protein is CASRELAGASSYNEQFF. The CDR3 DNA reads TGTGCCAGCAGGGAACTAGCGGGAGCGAGCTCCTACAATGAGCAGTTCTTC.

The table lists this clonotype with many counts. V usage is TRBV12-3 or TRBV12-4 and J usage is TRBJ1-5, with TRBD1 matching over 7 bases. This CDR3 spans 14 amino acids. V was clipped by 7 bases and J by 4 bases; unmatched bases: 7. The CDR3 coding sequence is TGTGCCAGCAAATTGGGACAGCGGAATCAGCCCCAGCATTTT. Its translation is CASKLGQRNQPQHF.

In its sample, this clonotype was seen many times. The chain employs TRBV11-2 and TRBJ1-5; maybe TRBD1 (6 bases). This CDR3 has 16 amino acids. Germline V gene lookup returns CDR1 SGHAT and CDR2 FQNNGV. V lost 1 base, J lost 6 bases, and 16 bases lay in between. The CDR3 DNA reads as TGTGCCAGCAGCTTAGGGTCAGGGGCCGTTTTTCAGCCCCAGCATTTT. Translated, it gives CASSLGSGAVFQPQHF.

The chain uses TRBV9 and TRBJ2-1, with 7 bases matching TRBD2. V dropped 7 bases and J dropped 2; count of bases not matched to a gene: 6. CDR3 size: 14 residues. CDR1 and CDR2 (germline): SGDLS, YYNGEE. The CDR3 coding sequence is TGTGCCAGCGGGGGGGACCCTCCCTACAATGAGCAGTTCTTC. Its protein product is CASGGDPPYNEQFF.

This clonotype has a count of ten or more. The chain links TRBV30 to TRBJ2-1, with D perhaps matching TRBD2 (7 bases). There are 14 residues in the CDR3. The V end lost 4 bases, the J end lost 3 bases, and 13 bases lay between the germline ends. Germline CDR1 GTSNPN, CDR2 SVGIG (reference sequence). The CDR3 DNA is TGTGCCTGGATGGAGGGGGGGATCTACAATGAGCAGTTCTTC. As protein: CAWMEGGIYNEQFF.

V and J are TRBV20-1 and TRBJ2-3; D is unresolved. The length of the CDR3 is 16 residues. The V gene lost 4 bases and the J gene lost 0 bases, with 17 bases spanning the gap. In germline, CDR1 is DFQATT, CDR2 SNEGSKA (reference sequence). In nucleotides, the CDR3 is TGCAGTGCTAATTTAGTGGGGTCGTTAAGCACAGATACGCAGTATTTT. This sequence encodes CSANLVGSLSTDTQYF.

Only a few counts were recorded for this clonotype. The genes are TRBV14 and TRBJ2-3, with 7 bases aligning to TRBD1. V gave up 1 base and J gave up 2 bases; unmatched junction bases: 9. The germline gives CDR1 SGHDN, CDR2 FVKESK. The CDR3 sequence is 17 residues long. The CDR3 sequence is CASSQARKDRNTDTQYF. CDR3 DNA sequence: TGTGCCAGCAGCCAAGCACGGAAGGACAGGAACACAGATACGCAGTATTTT.

This sequence joins TRBV9 and TRBJ1-6; the D gene is possibly TRBD1 (6 bases). The germline V gene encodes CDR1 SGDLS and CDR2 YYNGEE. V was cut by 4 bases and J by 9 bases, with 17 bases left in between. The length of the CDR3 is 15 residues. DNA for the CDR3: TGTGCCAGCAGCCCGCACCCCGGGACATCTTCACCCCTCCACTTT. Translating it yields CASSPHPGTSSPLHF.

This clonotype has ten or more counts. The genes are TRBV11-2 and TRBJ2-1; D not resolved. Trimming removed 5 bases from V and 0 bases from J, with 11 bases in between. In germline, CDR1 is SGHAT, CDR2 FQNNGV. The CDR3 consists of 15 residues. CDR3 in amino acids: CASSRASFSYNEQFF. CDR3 bases: TGTGCCAGCAGCCGAGCAAGTTTCTCCTACAATGAGCAGTTCTTC.

This clonotype was recorded many times. The V and J genes are TRBV30 and TRBJ2-5, with TRBD1 matching over 7 bases. The CDR3 length is 14 residues. Germline trimming cut 0 bases from V and 2 bases from J; bases unmatched to any gene: 3. Germline CDR1 reads GTSNPN; CDR2 reads SVGIG (reference sequence). The CDR3 nucleotides read TGTGCCTGGAGTGTGGGACAGAATCAAGAGACCCAGTACTTC. Translation: CAWSVGQNQETQYF. The whole variable domain, remainder taken from reference TRBV30 and TRBJ2-5, is SQTIHQWPATLVQPVGSPLSLECTVEGTSNPNLYWYRQAAGRGLQLLFYSVGIGQISSEVPQNLSASRPQDRQFILSSKKLLLSDSGFYLCAWSVGQNQETQYFGPGTRLLVL.

This clonotype was counted many times. The chain has TRBV11-2 and TRBJ2-4, with D unclear. Germline lookup yields CDR1 SGHAT and CDR2 FQNNGV. Trimming shortened V by 5 bases and J by 0 bases, and 5 bases separated the two germline ends. The CDR3 has 13 residues. CDR3 DNA: TGTGCCAGCAGCCCGTTAGCCAAAAACATTCAGTACTTC. This translates into CASSPLAKNIQYF.

This clonotype has ten or more counts. This chain connects TRBV28 to TRBJ2-7, with 11 bases aligning to TRBD2. Unmatched junction bases numbered 6, after V lost 3 bases and J lost 2 bases. The CDR3 has 16 residues. Germline V gene data show CDR1 as MDHEN and CDR2 as SYDVKM. This CDR3 reads CASSLLSGRVTYEQYF. CDR3 nucleotide sequence: TGTGCCAGCAGTTTGCTTAGCGGGAGGGTAACCTACGAGCAGTACTTC. Based on the CDR3 plus reference TRBV28 and TRBJ2-7, the full variable domain is DVKVTQSSRYLVKRTGEKVFLECVQDMDHENMFWYRQDPGLGLRLIYFSYDVKMKEKGDIPEGYSVSREKKERFSLILESASTNQTSMYLCASSLLSGRVTYEQYFGPGTRLTVT.